These 28 T cell receptor beta chains came from one sample sequenced in a study of shared clonotypes between healthy human individuals. Profiled with immunoSEQ multiplex PCR; TCRdb holds only in-frame clones, not every one. The data hold about 2.1 million clones, with about 93% observed a single time. Terminally differentiated effector memory CD45RA+ cells were excluded from the naive CD8 cells, which were CD45RO-negative and positively selected for CCR7. The sample consisted of naive CD8+ T cells from PBMCs. These TCRs come from a man aged 18 to 29 in good health. Some clones in this sample may be carry-over from other donors' samples.

J is TRBJ2-7 and V is TRBV4-1; 13 bases map to TRBD2. CDR1 MGHRA and CDR2 YSYEKL come from the germline V gene. Germline trimming cut 5 bases from V and 3 bases from J; bases unmatched to any gene: 7. The CDR3 covers 16 residues. The CDR3 reads CASSSRLAGGFYEQYF. The CDR3 DNA reads as TGCGCCAGCAGCTCCAGACTAGCGGGAGGTTTCTACGAGCAGTACTTC.

This rearrangement joins TRBV7-9 to TRBJ2-4, with a weak D call TRBD2 (6 bases). Germline-derived CDR1 and CDR2 are SEHNR and FQNEAQ (reference sequence). Trimming stripped 5 bases from V and 8 bases from J, with 22 bases between. CDR3 length: 16 amino acids. The CDR3 DNA follows: TGTGCCAGCAGCCAACCCGGAGGAGGGCGCGGGGACATTCAGTACTTC. Translation gives CASSQPGGGRGDIQYF.

This clone has a handful of counts. The chain has TRBV19 and TRBJ2-2, with TRBD1 matching 9 bases. J was trimmed by 6 bases and V by 5 bases; bases with no gene match: 7. Germline values: CDR1 LNHDA, CDR2 SQIVND (reference sequence). This CDR3 region has 15 residues. The CDR3, as DNA: TGTGCCAGTAGTCCCCGGGACAGGGTCGCCGGGGAGCTGTTTTTT. Its translation is CASSPRDRVAGELFF.

The chain uses TRBV27 and TRBJ2-1; TRBD2 agrees at 9 bases. The CDR3 runs to 20 residues. Trimming at V came to 2 bases and at J to 8 bases, leaving 22 bases not matched to a gene. Germline V gene sequence: CDR1 MNHEY, CDR2 SMNVEV (reference sequence). The CDR3 nucleotides read TGTGCCAGCAGTTTACCCACCACGCCGATTAGCGGGAGAACGGGTTATGAGCAGTTCTTC. It yields the protein CASSLPTTPISGRTGYEQFF.

The chain uses TRBV9 and TRBJ1-1; 9 bases are a match to TRBD1. Germline-derived CDR1 and CDR2 are SGDLS and YYNGEE. There are 13 residues in the CDR3. The V and J ends lost 3 bases and 14 bases, in that order; junction bases with no gene match: 11. The CDR3 loop reads CASSALSRDRAFF. CDR3 in DNA: TGTGCCAGCAGCGCCCTTAGCCGGGACAGGGCATTCTTT.

Only one count was recorded for this clone. The V call is TRBV28, the J call TRBJ2-6, with 7 bases that match TRBD1. Trimming took 6 bases from V and 0 from J; bases not matched to a gene: 11. The CDR3 runs 18 residues. Germline lookup yields CDR1 MDHEN and CDR2 SYDVKM. In DNA form, the CDR3 reads TGTGCCAGCAGCCGGGGACAGCCACTGATCTCTGGGGCCAACGTCCTGACTTTC. Translation gives CASSRGQPLISGANVLTF.

The J gene is TRBJ2-2, the V gene TRBV27, with TRBD2 matching 7 bases. Germline V gene lookup returns CDR1 MNHEY and CDR2 SMNVEV (reference sequence). The V segment lost 3 bases and the J segment 4 bases; nucleotides outside the gene matches: 8. The CDR3 has 16 residues. In nucleotides, the CDR3 is TGTGCCAGCAGTTTTGTATCGGGACTAAGCACCGGGGAGCTGTTTTTT. As protein: CASSFVSGLSTGELFF.

V gene TRBV21-1 combines with J gene TRBJ2-7; the DNA was not used to check the table's D call, TRBD1. TRBV21-1 is a documented pseudogene. The CDR3 is 15 residues long. This CDR3 reads CASSKQGPGRNEQYF. In DNA, the CDR3 is TGTGCCAGCAGCAAACAGGGTCCAGGGCGGAACGAGCAGTACTTC.

The chain couples TRBV29-1 to TRBJ1-2; tentative D call: TRBD1 (6 bases). Trimming pared 6 bases from V and 4 bases from J, leaving 18 bases between. The CDR3 sequence is 14 residues long. In germline, CDR1 is SQVTM, CDR2 ANQGSEA. The CDR3 coding sequence is TGCAGCGTCCTGGACAGCCATCAGATCTATGGCTACACCTTC. Its translation: CSVLDSHQIYGYTF.

The chain carries TRBV19 and TRBJ2-5; no clear D. The V gene lost 3 bases and the J gene lost 2 bases, with 10 bases spanning the gap. Germline assignment: CDR1 LNHDA and CDR2 SQIVND (reference sequence). The CDR3 runs to 14 residues. The CDR3 region is CASSMFGFQETQYF. CDR3 sequence (DNA): TGTGCCAGTAGTATGTTCGGGTTTCAAGAGACCCAGTACTTC.

The V call is TRBV13, the J call TRBJ2-1; TRBD2 agrees at 11 bases. The V and J ends lost 4 bases and 4 bases, in that order; junction bases with no gene match: 3. The CDR3 covers 15 residues. Germline loops: CDR1 PRHDT, CDR2 FYEKMQ (reference sequence). The CDR3 loop is CASSYGTSGYNEQFF. The CDR3 DNA follows: TGTGCCAGCAGCTACGGGACTAGCGGTTACAATGAGCAGTTCTTC.

V and J are TRBV10-3 and TRBJ2-6, with a possible D match to TRBD2 (5 bases). This CDR3 region has 15 residues. Per germline, CDR1 ENHRY and CDR2 SYGVKD. With 10 bases removed from V and 2 bases from J, the gap between germline ends came to 15 bases. CDR3 nucleotide sequence: TGTGCCACCGAGGTGGAGGTAACTGGGGCCAACGTCCTGACTTTC. This codes for CATEVEVTGANVLTF.

The chain carries TRBV19 and TRBJ2-1, with D possibly TRBD1 on 6 matching bases. This CDR3 contains 14 residues. Deletions cut 3 bases from V and 9 bases from J, with 15 bases between. Germline V gene sequence: CDR1 LNHDA, CDR2 SQIVND (reference sequence). The DNA of the CDR3 is TGTGCCAGTAGTATCCCCATTACAGGGAGTGAGCAGTTCTTC. Residues: CASSIPITGSEQFF.

V gene TRBV7-9 combines with J gene TRBJ2-1, with 7 bases lining up with TRBD2. The germline V gene encodes CDR1 SEHNR and CDR2 FQNEAQ (reference sequence). The V gene end was trimmed by 4 bases and the J gene end by 2 bases; junction bases not matched to a gene: 8. The CDR3 is 16 amino acids. The CDR3 region is CASSWTGGPTYNEQFF. DNA of the CDR3: TGTGCCAGCAGCTGGACGGGAGGACCAACCTACAATGAGCAGTTCTTC.

Here the CDR3 reads CASSLAVRSLEAFF. The CDR3 coding sequence is TGCGCCAGCAGCTTGGCCGTCAGATCGCTTGAAGCTTTCTTT. The chain has TRBV5-1 and TRBJ1-1; D is undetermined. V was clipped by 0 bases and J by 7 bases, with 13 bases between them. The CDR3 runs to 14 residues. Germline V gives CDR1 SGHRS, CDR2 YFSETQ.

The V gene is TRBV7-2, the J gene TRBJ1-2; D possibly corresponds to TRBD1 (5 bases). Per the germline V gene, CDR1 is SGHTA and CDR2 is FQGNSA. The CDR3 is 14 residues long. Trimming shortened V by 5 bases and J by 10 bases, and 20 bases separated the two germline ends. CDR3 amino acids: CASSNMGGLEIYTF. DNA of the CDR3: TGTGCCAGCAGCAATATGGGGGGATTGGAGATCTACACCTTC.

CDR3 in amino acids: CSVLAGGNTGELFF. In DNA, the CDR3 is TGCAGCGTTCTTGCGGGAGGGAACACCGGGGAGCTGTTTTTT. V usage is TRBV29-1 and J usage is TRBJ2-2; 8 nucleotides line up with TRBD2. The length of the CDR3 is 14 residues. J lost 1 base, V lost 5 bases, and 3 bases had no gene match. Per the germline V gene, CDR1 is SQVTM and CDR2 is ANQGSEA.

This chain connects TRBV10-3 to TRBJ2-7, with 10 positions matching TRBD1. CDR3 size: 15 residues. The V gene end was trimmed by 6 bases and the J gene end by 4 bases; junction bases not matched to a gene: 9. From germline, CDR1 is ENHRY and CDR2 SYGVKD. CDR3 sequence: CAIRVFPGQGYEQYF. DNA for the CDR3: TGTGCCATCAGGGTCTTTCCGGGACAGGGGTACGAGCAGTACTTC.

This sequence joins TRBV7-8 and TRBJ2-2; 9 bases fit TRBD2. Looked up from germline, CDR1 is SGHVS and CDR2 is FQNEAQ. The junction had 7 bases not matched to a gene; V was cut back by 1 base and J by 4 bases. The CDR3 contains 17 residues. The CDR3 DNA sequence: TGTGCCAGCAGCTTAGGGCTAGCGGGATGGGGCACCGGGGAGCTGTTTTTT. Its protein is CASSLGLAGWGTGELFF.

In DNA form, the CDR3 reads TGCGCCAGCAGCCTAGGGTCCCAAAAAAAAATGAACACTGAAGCTTTCTTT. This sequence encodes CASSLGSQKKMNTEAFF. The chain employs TRBV5-1 and TRBJ1-1; D is unclear. The CDR3 spans 17 residues. The V and J ends lost 4 bases and 0 bases respectively, with 19 bases between them. Germline loops: CDR1 SGHRS, CDR2 YFSETQ.

The J gene is TRBJ1-1, the V gene TRBV28, with TRBD1 identical over 7 bases. Losses at the gene ends were 5 bases for V and 4 bases for J; bases not matched to a gene: 7. The CDR3 extends over 14 amino acids. Looked up from germline, CDR1 is MDHEN and CDR2 is SYDVKM. The CDR3 coding sequence is TGTGCCAGCAGTGTTGACAGGGTGAGCACTGAAGCTTTCTTT. Protein sequence: CASSVDRVSTEAFF.

This clone was seen only a few times. The rearrangement uses TRBV6-1 and TRBJ2-7; D might be TRBD2 (6 bases). The CDR3 has 13 residues. CDR1 is MNHNS, CDR2 SASEGT, per germline. Trimming removed 4 bases at V and 2 bases at J, with 9 bases between. For the CDR3, the DNA is TGTGCCAGCAGTGGACTAGTCACCTACGAGCAGTACTTC. It encodes CASSGLVTYEQYF.

This chain uses TRBV19 with TRBJ2-5, with 10 bases fitting TRBD2. This CDR3 has 14 amino acids. With V trimmed by 6 bases and J by 4 bases, 5 bases remained unmatched. Germline CDR1 reads LNHDA; CDR2 reads SQIVND (reference sequence). CDR3 nucleotide sequence: TGTGCCAGTAGAGAACTAGCGGGATTAGAGACCCAGTACTTC. Its translation: CASRELAGLETQYF.

The rearrangement links TRBV2 to TRBJ2-7; 7 positions match TRBD2. V lost 4 bases, J lost 4 bases, and 10 bases stayed unmatched. The germline CDR1 and CDR2 sequences are SNHLY and FYNNEI. The CDR3 has 15 amino acids. In DNA, the CDR3 is TGTGCCAGCAGTGGGGGGGGTAGGTCCTTTTACGAGCAGTACTTC. Protein: CASSGGGRSFYEQYF.

The CDR3 sequence is CSARVGAFF. The CDR3 nucleotides are TGCAGTGCTAGGGTCGGAGCTTTCTTT. V usage is TRBV20-1 and J usage is TRBJ1-1; no definite D call. CDR1 is DFQATT, CDR2 SNEGSKA, per germline (reference sequence). V dropped 3 bases and J dropped 10 bases, with 6 bases sitting between them. The CDR3 length is 9 residues.

The V gene is TRBV6-1, the J gene TRBJ2-7; D is unclear. CDR1 is MNHNS and CDR2 is SASEGT in the germline V gene. The V end lost 7 bases, the J end lost 2 bases, and 9 bases lay between the germline ends. The CDR3 has 12 residues. As DNA, the CDR3 is TGTGCCAGCACTGTGAGCCCCTACGAGCAGTACTTC. It codes for CASTVSPYEQYF.

This rearrangement joins TRBV4-1 to TRBJ2-7, with 13 bases identical to TRBD2. The CDR3 totals 20 residues. Per the germline V gene, CDR1 is MGHRA and CDR2 is YSYEKL. Losses at the gene ends were 1 base for V and 7 bases for J; bases not matched to a gene: 19. The CDR3 loop reads CASSQVSYLGLAGELAEQYF. The CDR3 DNA sequence: TGCGCCAGCAGCCAAGTATCCTACCTCGGACTAGCGGGAGAGCTGGCGGAGCAGTACTTC.

The chain employs TRBV10-3 and TRBJ1-1, with D possibly matching TRBD1 (5 bases). Between the trimmed V and J ends, which lost 8 bases and 1 base, there was a span of 11 bases. Per germline, CDR1 ENHRY and CDR2 SYGVKD. The CDR3 runs 13 residues. For the CDR3, the DNA is TGTGCCATCGCGGGGGTTTCGAACACTGAAGCTTTCTTT. This sequence encodes CAIAGVSNTEAFF.